These 14 T cell receptor beta chains were all obtained from the same sample, sequenced in a study of T cell responses to AZD1222 COVID-19 vaccine. Assay used: immunoSEQ multiplex PCR; TCRdb lists only in-frame clones, some missing. In the table there are 100,000 to 120,000 clones, roughly nine tenths of which are singletons. Sequencing was performed on peripheral blood, taken 28 days after the second AZD1222 dose. The source is an adult who received the AZD1222 COVID-19 vaccine.

The chain carries TRBV5-4 and TRBJ2-3; 9 bases are shared with TRBD2. The CDR3 is made up of 16 amino acids. CDR1 and CDR2 (germline): SGHNT, YYREEE (reference sequence). J gave up 4 bases and V 0 bases, and 6 bases lay outside the gene matches. CDR3 amino acids: CASSLVGGRASDTQYF. DNA of the CDR3: TGTGCCAGCAGCTTGGTCGGCGGGAGGGCCTCAGATACGCAGTATTTT. Complete variable domain (other parts from reference TRBV5-4 and TRBJ2-3): ETGVTQSPTHLIKTRGQQVTLRCSSQSGHNTVSWYQQALGQGPQFIFQYYREEENGRGNFPPRFSGLQFPNYSSELNVNALELDDSALYLCASSLVGGRASDTQYFGPGTRLTVL.

V usage is TRBV27 and J usage is TRBJ2-3, with D maybe TRBD2 (5 bases). Germline-derived CDR1 and CDR2 are MNHEY and SMNVEV (reference sequence). Trimming stripped 2 bases from V and 4 bases from J, with 22 bases between. CDR3 length: 18 amino acids. The CDR3 here is CASSLAVGWASGADTQYF. DNA for the CDR3: TGTGCCAGCAGTTTAGCTGTGGGGTGGGCGAGCGGAGCAGATACGCAGTATTTT.

The rearrangement joins TRBV9 to TRBJ1-6; D is possibly TRBD1 (6 bases). The CDR3 totals 15 residues. V gave up 1 base and J gave up 9 bases, with 14 bases separating them. CDR1 is SGDLS, CDR2 YYNGEE, per germline. The CDR3 spells CASSVTGGTSSPLHF. The CDR3 nucleotides read TGTGCCAGCAGCGTAACGGGGGGCACAAGTTCACCCCTCCACTTT.

The chain carries TRBV28 and TRBJ2-7; D is unresolved. The CDR3 spans 15 residues. Germline-derived CDR1 and CDR2 are MDHEN and SYDVKM. V was trimmed by 2 bases and J by 3 bases, leaving 14 bases between them. The CDR3 is CASSLRADPSYEQYF. The CDR3 coding sequence is TGTGCCAGCAGTTTACGAGCTGACCCCAGCTACGAGCAGTACTTC.

The chain is built from TRBV25-1 and TRBJ1-3; D not resolved. The CDR3 sequence is 15 residues long. In germline, CDR1 is MGHDK, CDR2 SYGVNS. V was clipped by 5 bases and J by 4 bases, with 15 bases between them. This CDR3 reads CASSSWVRAGNTIYF. In nucleotides, the CDR3 is TGTGCCAGCAGTTCCTGGGTTCGGGCAGGAAACACCATATATTTT.

The chain combines TRBV5-8 with TRBJ2-7; 7 bases align to TRBD1. The CDR3 totals 14 residues. Germline lookup yields CDR1 SGHTS and CDR2 YDEGEE. Unmatched junction bases numbered 8, after V lost 7 bases and J lost 1 base. The CDR3 DNA sequence: TGTGCCAGCCGACCCCGGACAGGATCCTACGAGCAGTACTTC. Its protein product is CASRPRTGSYEQYF.

The chain uses TRBV7-2 and TRBJ2-7; D ambiguous. Germline V gives CDR1 SGHTA, CDR2 FQGNSA. This CDR3 has 13 residues. Deletions cut 5 bases from V and 6 bases from J, with 14 bases between. The CDR3 region has the DNA TGTGCCAGCAGCCTTGGGCCTTTGGCCGAGCAGTACTTC. Translated: CASSLGPLAEQYF.

The rearrangement uses TRBV12-3 or TRBV12-4 and TRBJ2-5; D not resolved. The CDR3 is 12 amino acids. V dropped 3 bases and J dropped 1 base, with 3 bases sitting between them. Here the CDR3 DNA reads TGTGCCAGCAGTTTCATCCAAGAGACCCAGTACTTC. Protein sequence: CASSFIQETQYF.

CDR3 sequence (DNA): TGTGCCAGCACGGGGGGGGGTAATTCACCCCTCCACTTT. As protein: CASTGGGNSPLHF. The V call is TRBV6-5, the J call TRBJ1-6, with a weak D call TRBD1 (5 bases). The CDR3 spans 13 residues. The V gene's germline CDR1 is MNHEY and CDR2 SVGAGI. V shed 7 bases and J shed 6 bases, with 10 bases lying between them.

The rearrangement uses TRBV18 and TRBJ2-4; unclear D gene. This CDR3 contains 16 residues. Germline CDR1 KGHSH, CDR2 LQKENI. V dropped 1 base and J dropped 0 bases, with 10 bases sitting between them. CDR3 sequence (DNA): TGTGCCAGCTCACCACAAACCAATCTAGCCAAAAACATTCAGTACTTC. This translates into CASSPQTNLAKNIQYF.

The V and J genes are TRBV14 and TRBJ1-5; a possible D gene is TRBD1 (5 bases). CDR1 and CDR2 (germline): SGHDN, FVKESK. The CDR3 runs to 14 residues. The V gene lost 1 base and the J gene lost 9 bases, with 13 bases spanning the gap. CDR3 nucleotide sequence: TGTGCCAGCAGCCAAGGTGGGGGGTCGGCGCCCCAGCATTTT. It translates to CASSQGGGSAPQHF.

J is TRBJ2-7 and V is TRBV11-1; D perhaps matches TRBD1 (6 bases). Trimming shortened V by 4 bases and J by 2 bases, and 15 bases separated the two germline ends. CDR1 and CDR2 (germline): SGHAT, FQDESV (reference sequence). The CDR3 is 15 amino acids. CDR3 sequence reads: CASSSPGRGPYEQYF. The CDR3, as DNA: TGTGCCAGCAGCTCCCCAGGCAGGGGACCCTACGAGCAGTACTTC.

This rearrangement joins TRBV7-2 to TRBJ2-7; maybe TRBD1 (6 bases). Germline lookup yields CDR1 SGHTA and CDR2 FQGNSA. This CDR3 has 14 residues. The V end lost 7 bases, the J end lost 2 bases, and 15 bases lay between the germline ends. The CDR3 protein is CASTEQTGPYEQYF. The DNA for the CDR3 is TGTGCCAGCACCGAACAGACAGGCCCCTACGAGCAGTACTTC.

The chain joins TRBV19 to TRBJ1-1; D remains ambiguous. CDR3 size: 15 residues. The germline gives CDR1 LNHDA, CDR2 SQIVND (reference sequence). With 3 bases removed from V and 1 base from J, the gap between germline ends came to 12 bases. The CDR3 loop is CASSMNTWGNTEAFF. DNA of the CDR3: TGTGCCAGTAGTATGAATACCTGGGGGAACACTGAAGCTTTCTTT.